A single sample is the source of the 28 T cell receptor beta chains below, sequenced in a study of shared clonotypes between healthy human individuals. CD45RO negativity and positive selection for CCR7 defined naive CD8 cells, a population that excluded terminally differentiated effector memory CD45RA+ cells. The table came from immunoSEQ multiplex PCR; TCRdb's copy has only in-frame clones and leaves some out. The profile shows around 2,000,000 clones, about 94% of them singletons. Sequences were obtained from naive CD8+ T cells sorted from blood. The receptor set was obtained from a man aged 18 to 29 in good health.

As DNA, the CDR3 is TGTGCCAGCATCCTAACTAGCGGGACGAACACCGGGGAGCTGTTTTTT. Its protein is CASILTSGTNTGELFF. This chain connects TRBV21-1 to TRBJ2-2; the table's TRBD2 call for D was not verified on the DNA. TRBV21-1 constitutes a pseudogene. The CDR3 extends over 16 amino acids.

The gene calls are TRBV4-3 and TRBJ2-7; 11 bases match TRBD2. Germline V gene lookup returns CDR1 LGHNA and CDR2 YSLEER. Germline trimming cut 0 bases from V and 4 bases from J; bases unmatched to any gene: 2. The CDR3 totals 15 residues. This chain's CDR3 is CASSQDTSGGYEQYF. Here the CDR3 DNA reads TGCGCCAGCAGCCAAGATACTAGCGGGGGATACGAGCAGTACTTC.

The V gene is TRBV6-1, the J gene TRBJ1-4; D uncertain. Germline lookup yields CDR1 MNHNS and CDR2 SASEGT. The CDR3 is made up of 14 amino acids. V lost 2 bases to trimming and J lost 8 bases, with 12 bases between them. CDR3 protein: CASSEIDVNEKLFF. CDR3 in DNA: TGTGCCAGCAGTGAAATTGATGTGAACGAAAAACTGTTTTTT.

This chain uses TRBV7-9 with TRBJ1-6; D is ambiguous. This CDR3 is 13 amino acids long. Trimming left V 7 bases short and J 14 bases short, with 18 bases between. The germline gives CDR1 SEHNR, CDR2 FQNEAQ (reference sequence). The CDR3 DNA reads as TGTGCCAGCACCTCACGTTCTCAGGCCACCCTCCACTTT. This codes for CASTSRSQATLHF.

The chain employs TRBV11-3 and TRBJ2-1; 12 bases fit TRBD2. The CDR3 length is 17 residues. From germline, CDR1 is SGHNT and CDR2 YENEEA. Germline trimming cut 2 bases from V and 0 bases from J; bases unmatched to any gene: 2. Here the CDR3 DNA reads TGTGCCAGCAGCTTAAGACTAGCGGGAGACTCCTACAATGAGCAGTTCTTC. It yields the protein CASSLRLAGDSYNEQFF.

A note on this clone: This specimen includes other DNA sequences encoding the same CDR3. The J gene is TRBJ2-7, the V gene TRBV28; D not resolved. This CDR3 has 14 amino acids. In germline, CDR1 is MDHEN, CDR2 SYDVKM. Trimming took 3 bases from V and 0 from J, leaving 9 bases between them. In nucleotides, the CDR3 is TGTGCCAGCAGTTTCCCGGGCAGCTCCTACGAGCAGTACTTC. This sequence encodes CASSFPGSSYEQYF.

The chain has TRBV11-2 and TRBJ2-5; D remains ambiguous. The CDR3 consists of 15 residues. V was pared by 0 bases and J by 4 bases, with 12 bases between. The germline gives CDR1 SGHAT, CDR2 FQNNGV. DNA of the CDR3: TGTGCCAGCAGCTTAGAGGCCGGGCGTCGAGAGACCCAGTACTTC. It translates to CASSLEAGRRETQYF.

CDR3 residues: CASSWNSPLHF. CDR3 bases: TGTGCCAGCAGTTGGAATTCACCCCTCCACTTT. The chain has TRBV28 and TRBJ1-6, with D uncertain. Germline loops: CDR1 MDHEN, CDR2 SYDVKM. The CDR3 is made up of 11 amino acids. V was shortened by 4 bases and J by 7 bases, with 2 bases between the two germline ends.

The chain recombines TRBV9 with TRBJ1-2; the D gene is possibly TRBD1 (6 bases). Germline V lookup: CDR1 SGDLS, CDR2 YYNGEE. Trimming took off 0 bases at V and 3 bases at J, with 9 bases between the two ends. This CDR3 spans 14 amino acids. In DNA form, the CDR3 reads TGTGCCAGCAGCGTAGGGACAGCGGACTATGGCTACACCTTC. Translated: CASSVGTADYGYTF.

This clone has just one count. This sequence joins TRBV7-9 and TRBJ2-2; the D call may be TRBD1 or TRBD2 (6 bases each). This CDR3 spans 17 amino acids. The V gene's germline CDR1 is SEHNR and CDR2 FQNEAQ (reference sequence). Trimming left V 5 bases short and J 0 bases short, with 16 bases between. In nucleotides, the CDR3 is TGTGCCAGCAGCCCCAGTAGGGGGGTAGCGAACACCGGGGAGCTGTTTTTT. Translation gives CASSPSRGVANTGELFF.

The gene calls are TRBV6-5 and TRBJ1-4; 7 nucleotides align to TRBD1. Losses at the gene ends were 0 bases for V and 6 bases for J; bases not matched to a gene: 4. Per germline, CDR1 MNHEY and CDR2 SVGAGI. CDR3 length: 15 amino acids. CDR3 nucleotide sequence: TGTGCCAGCAGTTACTCAGGCAGGGGGGATGAAAAACTGTTTTTT. Translating gives CASSYSGRGDEKLFF.

This chain links TRBV7-9 with TRBJ2-5, with D possibly being TRBD2 (6 bases). Germline values: CDR1 SEHNR, CDR2 FQNEAQ (reference sequence). V lost 8 bases, J lost 0 bases, and 7 bases lay in between. This CDR3 has 12 residues. As DNA, the CDR3 is TGTGCCAGCTGGGACTACCAAGAGACCCAGTACTTC. This encodes CASWDYQETQYF.

This rearrangement joins TRBV7-3 to TRBJ2-6, with D perhaps being TRBD1 or TRBD2 (5 bases each). The CDR3 extends over 18 amino acids. Trimming stripped 2 bases from V and 1 base from J, with 15 bases between. Looked up from germline, CDR1 is SGHTA and CDR2 is FQGTGA. For the CDR3, the DNA is TGTGCCAGCAGCTTATCGGGACCTCATCTATCTGGGGCCAACGTCCTGACTTTC. Its protein product is CASSLSGPHLSGANVLTF.

This chain connects TRBV9 to TRBJ1-2; D unresolved. V was trimmed by 2 bases and J by 6 bases, leaving 17 bases between them. Germline values: CDR1 SGDLS, CDR2 YYNGEE. The CDR3 contains 15 residues. In DNA form, the CDR3 reads TGTGCCAGCAGCGTTGGAGCCGGGTGGGGTGATGGCTACACCTTC. Encoded protein: CASSVGAGWGDGYTF.

This clone occurred once. This CDR3 is also generated by other DNA sequences in the sample. The rearrangement joins TRBV5-5 to TRBJ1-1, with a weak D call TRBD1 (5 bases). The length of the CDR3 is 13 residues. V dropped 0 bases and J dropped 5 bases, with 8 bases sitting between them. In germline, CDR1 is SGHKS, CDR2 YYEKEE (reference sequence). The CDR3 region has the DNA TGTGCCAGCAGCTTGGGTGGGGGTACTGAAGCTTTCTTT. Protein sequence: CASSLGGGTEAFF.

V and J are TRBV27 and TRBJ1-3; D gene uncertain. This CDR3 contains 14 residues. CDR1 is MNHEY and CDR2 is SMNVEV in the germline V gene (reference sequence). The germline V and J ends were trimmed by 4 bases and 0 bases, with 7 bases remaining between them. CDR3 protein: CASSSTLSGNTIYF. For the CDR3, the DNA is TGTGCCAGCAGTTCAACACTCTCTGGAAACACCATATATTTT.

The V gene is TRBV19, the J gene TRBJ1-5, with 9 bases identical to TRBD1. The CDR3 totals 16 residues. With 4 bases clipped from V and 7 bases from J, the junction kept 11 bases outside the gene matches. Germline assignment: CDR1 LNHDA and CDR2 SQIVND (reference sequence). The CDR3 loop reads CASSTGDLTGGQPQHF. The CDR3 nucleotides are TGTGCCAGTAGTACCGGGGACCTGACAGGGGGGCAGCCCCAGCATTTT.

The chain has TRBV7-9 and TRBJ2-5; 9 nucleotides agree with TRBD2. From germline, CDR1 is SEHNR and CDR2 FQNEAQ (reference sequence). V shed 2 bases, J shed 5 bases, and the junction held 3 bases outside the gene matches. The CDR3 is made up of 14 amino acids. CDR3 DNA: TGTGCCAGCAGCTTACGGGGACTAGCCGAGACCCAGTACTTC. This encodes CASSLRGLAETQYF.

The rearrangement uses TRBV5-1 and TRBJ2-7; tentatively, D is TRBD2 (5 bases). V gave up 2 bases and J gave up 1 base, with 22 bases separating them. The V gene's germline CDR1 is SGHRS and CDR2 YFSETQ. CDR3 size: 18 residues. CDR3 amino acids: CASSFRAQEGLGSYEQYF. In nucleotides, the CDR3 is TGCGCCAGCAGCTTTCGTGCGCAAGAGGGCCTCGGATCCTACGAGCAGTACTTC. Full variable domain (outside the CDR3, taken from reference TRBV5-1 and TRBJ2-7): KAGVTQTPRYLIKTRGQQVTLSCSPISGHRSVSWYQQTPGQGLQFLFEYFSETQRNKGNFPGRFSGRQFSNSRSEMNVSTLELGDSALYLCASSFRAQEGLGSYEQYFGPGTRLTVT.

With respect to this clone: This same CDR3 is encoded by further DNA sequences in the sample. The chain uses TRBV9 and TRBJ1-1; a weak D match, TRBD1 (6 bases). Trimming pared 0 bases from V and 6 bases from J, leaving 12 bases between. The CDR3 sequence is 14 residues long. The V gene's germline CDR1 is SGDLS and CDR2 YYNGEE. CDR3 protein: CASSVEGGRSEAFF. In DNA form, the CDR3 reads TGTGCCAGCAGCGTAGAAGGGGGTAGGTCTGAAGCTTTCTTT.

This clone was observed a single time. J is TRBJ1-3 and V is TRBV6-1; tentatively, D is TRBD1 (5 bases). CDR3 size: 17 residues. Trimming shortened V by 2 bases and J by 4 bases, and 18 bases separated the two germline ends. Germline V gives CDR1 MNHNS, CDR2 SASEGT. CDR3 bases: TGTGCCAGCAGTGAAAGGAGCGAAGGGACGAGGGGAAACACCATATATTTT. Protein: CASSERSEGTRGNTIYF.

On this clone itself: In the same sample, other DNA sequences code for this CDR3. CDR3 DNA sequence: TGTGCCAGCAGTCCCGGGGGGGCCGGGGAGCTGTTTTTT. This translates into CASSPGGAGELFF. The chain uses TRBV6-5 and TRBJ2-2; 8 nucleotides agree with TRBD2. V shed 5 bases, J shed 6 bases, and the junction held 2 bases outside the gene matches. This CDR3 spans 13 amino acids. CDR1 and CDR2 (germline): MNHEY, SVGAGI.

The chain employs TRBV4-1 and TRBJ2-6; D not certain. CDR1 is MGHRA and CDR2 is YSYEKL in the germline V gene. The CDR3 sequence is 12 residues long. V lost 4 bases, J lost 4 bases, and 2 bases lay in between. The CDR3 DNA follows: TGCGCCAGCAGCCCAGGGGCCAACGTCCTGACTTTC. Its translation is CASSPGANVLTF.

The chain joins TRBV11-3 to TRBJ2-3, with D perhaps matching TRBD2 (6 bases). Germline lookup yields CDR1 SGHNT and CDR2 YENEEA. Trimming removed 3 bases from V and 1 base from J, with 11 bases in between. The length of the CDR3 is 15 residues. The CDR3 DNA reads TGTGCCAGCAGCTTCCGGGACTCCGGCACAGATACGCAGTATTTT. It translates to CASSFRDSGTDTQYF.

This clone has a handful of counts. The chain employs TRBV11-3 and TRBJ1-1; D gene uncertain. V was trimmed by 5 bases and J by 8 bases, leaving 12 bases between them. CDR1 SGHNT and CDR2 YENEEA come from the germline V gene. This CDR3 comprises 12 residues. This chain's CDR3 is CASSGSSGEAFF. The CDR3 DNA sequence: TGTGCCAGCAGCGGTAGCAGCGGGGAAGCTTTCTTT.

There are a few counts of this clone. The junction does not match germline at one end; this may be a read error. The chain combines TRBV14 with TRBJ1-6, with D unclear. This CDR3 comprises 13 residues. Germline CDR1 and CDR2: SGHDN and FVKESK. The CDR3 DNA reads as TGTGCCAGCAGCCAAGATGGGCAGGCTGACCGTTACTTT. Translating it yields CASSQDGQADRYF.

This chain connects TRBV15 to TRBJ2-5; perhaps TRBD2 as D (5 bases). The CDR3 runs 16 residues. The germline V and J ends were trimmed by 1 base and 2 bases, with 14 bases remaining between them. Germline CDR1 is LNHNV and CDR2 is YYDKDF (reference sequence). CDR3 loop: CATSRASGGLQETQYF. CDR3 bases: TGTGCCACCAGCAGAGCTTCGGGCGGGTTACAAGAGACCCAGTACTTC.

V and J are TRBV27 and TRBJ2-3; 10 bases align to TRBD2. This CDR3 has 17 residues. Per germline, CDR1 MNHEY and CDR2 SMNVEV (reference sequence). V was pared by 5 bases and J by 2 bases, with 10 bases of the junction left unmatched. The chain's CDR3 is CASSPDLAGADTDTQYF. The CDR3 nucleotides are TGTGCCAGCAGTCCGGATCTAGCGGGGGCCGACACAGATACGCAGTATTTT.